Here is one T cell receptor beta chain with its context. Germline CDR1 SGHAT, CDR2 FQDESV (reference sequence). V dropped 1 base and J dropped 7 bases, with 11 bases sitting between them. The CDR3 consists of 14 residues. Sequencing was performed with immunoSEQ multiplex PCR; in TCRdb, only in-frame clones are kept and a portion is missing. The sample holds 200,000 or so clones, about 88% seen once. The data are from a study of blood T cell repertoires in COVID-19. The sequencing sample was made of peripheral blood. The chain links TRBV11-1 to TRBJ2-1; no clear D. The receptor comes from a woman aged 40 to 50 who had recovered from COVID-19. The CDR3 protein is CASSLEVNRNEQFF. CDR3 in DNA: TGTGCCAGCAGCTTAGAAGTGAATCGGAATGAGCAGTTCTTC.